What follows are 26 T cell receptor beta chains derived from one specimen sequenced in a study of cytomegalovirus exposure and HLA in healthy donors. The primer mix had 60 Vbeta and 13 Jbeta primers. Sequencing was performed with immunoSEQ multiplex PCR; in TCRdb, only in-frame clones are kept and a portion is missing. In the table there are more than 130,000 clones, under 80% of which are singletons. Sequencing was performed on PBMCs. The receptors shown here come from a male donor in good health and CMV-seronegative.

This chain connects TRBV18 to TRBJ2-6, with 9 nucleotides matching TRBD1. The V and J ends lost 4 bases and 2 bases, in that order; junction bases with no gene match: 6. Per the germline V gene, CDR1 is KGHSH and CDR2 is LQKENI. The CDR3 has 17 residues. CDR3 in DNA: TGTGCCAGCTCACTTCTACAGGGGGCTGCTGGGGCCAACGTCCTGACTTTC. As protein: CASSLLQGAAGANVLTF. Looking up the rest from reference TRBV18 and TRBJ2-6 gives the full variable domain: NAGVMQNPRHLVRRRGQEARLRCSPMKGHSHVYWYRQLPEEGLKFMVYLQKENIIDESGMPKERFSAEFPKEGPSILRIQQVVRGDSAAYFCASSLLQGAAGANVLTFGAGSRLTVL.

The J gene is TRBJ2-5, the V gene TRBV6-6; 8 bases line up with TRBD1. The CDR3 has 13 residues. The germline gives CDR1 MNHNY, CDR2 SVGAGI (reference sequence). After removal of 6 bases from V and 5 bases from J, the junction contained 5 bases not matched to a gene. The CDR3 DNA reads as TGTGCCAGCAGAAGGGGACAGGCGGAGACCCAGTACTTC. Translated: CASRRGQAETQYF.

The rearrangement links TRBV10-2 to TRBJ2-7; perhaps TRBD2 as D (6 bases). CDR1 is WSHSY, CDR2 SAAADI, per germline. This CDR3 comprises 14 residues. Trimming pared 4 bases from V and 2 bases from J, leaving 12 bases between. CDR3 in DNA: TGCGCCAGCAGTGTGGGGGGTTTAACCTACGAGCAGTACTTC. Its translation: CASSVGGLTYEQYF.

The chain employs TRBV2 and TRBJ2-5, with 11 positions matching TRBD2. Trimming cost V 6 bases and J 3 bases; bases outside gene matches: 12. In germline, CDR1 is SNHLY, CDR2 FYNNEI. The CDR3 spans 17 residues. The CDR3 DNA is TGTGCCAGCAGCGGGACTAGCGGAGGGCATTTGGAAGAGACCCAGTACTTC. It codes for CASSGTSGGHLEETQYF. The whole variable domain, filled in from reference TRBV2 and TRBJ2-5, reads EPEVTQTPSHQVTQMGQEVILRCVPISNHLYFYWYRQILGQKVEFLVSFYNNEISEKSEIFDDQFSVERPDGSNFTLKIRSTKLEDSAMYFCASSGTSGGHLEETQYFGPGTRLLVL.

V usage is TRBV4-2 and J usage is TRBJ2-7, with 9 bases lining up with TRBD1. Germline lookup yields CDR1 LGHNA and CDR2 YNFKEQ. There are 16 residues in the CDR3. V lost 0 bases to trimming and J lost 2 bases; unmatched junction nucleotides: 5. CDR3 residues: CASSQDGDRVAYEQYF. For the CDR3, the DNA is TGTGCCAGCAGCCAAGATGGGGACAGGGTAGCCTACGAGCAGTACTTC.

This chain links TRBV2 with TRBJ2-7; possibly TRBD2 for D (7 bases). V lost 7 bases to trimming and J lost 6 bases, with 13 bases between them. The CDR3 covers 12 residues. In germline, CDR1 is SNHLY, CDR2 FYNNEI. CDR3 bases: TGTGCCAGCAAAAGGGGGGGAAGCGAGCAGTACTTC. Translation: CASKRGGSEQYF.

The V call is TRBV6-5, the J call TRBJ1-2; TRBD1 aligns across 10 bases. Germline V gene data show CDR1 as MNHEY and CDR2 as SVGAGI. This CDR3 contains 13 residues. V was clipped by 6 bases and J by 8 bases; unmatched bases: 6. CDR3 DNA: TGTGCCAGCAGCCAGGGACAGGGGAGCGGCTACACCTTC. Translating gives CASSQGQGSGYTF.

Concerning this clone: Other DNA sequences from this sample encode an identical CDR3 as well. V usage is TRBV7-9 and J usage is TRBJ1-5, with a tentative D call TRBD1 (6 bases). With 5 bases removed from V and 5 bases from J, the gap between germline ends came to 10 bases. The CDR3 contains 13 residues. Germline CDR1 and CDR2: SEHNR and FQNEAQ (reference sequence). The CDR3 loop is CASSLGGDQPQHF. CDR3 bases: TGTGCCAGCAGCCTAGGGGGGGATCAGCCCCAGCATTTT.

This rearrangement joins TRBV29-1 to TRBJ1-5; a weak D match, TRBD1 (5 bases). V lost 7 bases, J lost 3 bases, and 13 bases lay in between. The germline V gene encodes CDR1 SQVTM and CDR2 ANQGSEA. The CDR3 is made up of 13 amino acids. The CDR3 here is CSARTSDNQPQHF. The CDR3, as DNA: TGCAGCGCCCGGACATCGGACAATCAGCCCCAGCATTTT.

The chain employs TRBV30 and TRBJ1-4; D remains ambiguous. The CDR3 is made up of 15 amino acids. The germline V and J ends were trimmed by 3 bases and 8 bases, with 19 bases remaining between them. Germline lookup yields CDR1 GTSNPN and CDR2 SVGIG (reference sequence). CDR3 sequence: CAWSPRLQSGEKLFF. Written as DNA, the CDR3 is TGTGCCTGGAGCCCCCGGTTGCAGTCGGGGGAAAAACTGTTTTTT.

The rearrangement uses TRBV6-1 and TRBJ1-6, with 9 nucleotides matching TRBD1. The V gene's germline CDR1 is MNHNS and CDR2 SASEGT. Unmatched junction bases numbered 10, after V lost 6 bases and J lost 10 bases. The CDR3 spans 15 residues. The chain's CDR3 is CASSPRDRDRSPLHF. As DNA, the CDR3 is TGTGCCAGCAGCCCGCGGGACAGGGATCGCTCACCCCTCCACTTT.

The CDR3 nucleotides read TGTGCCAGCAGTCAAAACAGGAATGAAAAACTGTTTTTT. It is translated as CASSQNRNEKLFF. The chain combines TRBV2 with TRBJ1-4, with a weak D call TRBD1 (5 bases). CDR1 is SNHLY and CDR2 is FYNNEI in the germline V gene. V gave up 5 bases and J gave up 5 bases, with 9 bases separating them. This CDR3 is 13 amino acids long.

CDR3 residues: CSVASLPRVVQETQYF. The CDR3 DNA is TGCAGCGTTGCATCCCTCCCACGGGTAGTCCAAGAGACCCAGTACTTC. The gene calls are TRBV29-1 and TRBJ2-5; D gene ambiguous. Trimming left V 4 bases short and J 1 base short, with 19 bases between. Germline V gives CDR1 SQVTM, CDR2 ANQGSEA. This CDR3 spans 16 amino acids.

The chain combines TRBV5-1 with TRBJ2-3; a weak D match, TRBD2 (5 bases). This CDR3 is 15 amino acids long. V was trimmed by 2 bases and J by 1 base, leaving 11 bases between them. From germline, CDR1 is SGHRS and CDR2 YFSETQ. The CDR3 sequence is CASSLEGPGTDTQYF. In nucleotides, the CDR3 is TGCGCCAGCAGCTTAGAGGGCCCCGGCACAGATACGCAGTATTTT.

This clone has just one count. The V and J genes are TRBV6-6 and TRBJ1-2, with 11 bases matching TRBD1. CDR3 length equals 15 residues. Germline V gene lookup returns CDR1 MNHNY and CDR2 SVGAGI (reference sequence). V shed 0 bases and J 5 bases; nucleotides not matched to a gene: 2. CDR3 amino acids: CASSYSGTGGYGYTF. The CDR3, as DNA: TGTGCCAGCAGTTACTCCGGGACAGGGGGGTATGGCTACACCTTC.

This chain joins TRBV9 and TRBJ2-1; 13 positions match TRBD2. This CDR3 comprises 19 residues. Germline CDR1 and CDR2: SGDLS and YYNGEE. V shed 0 bases and J 3 bases; nucleotides not matched to a gene: 9. The CDR3 sequence is CASSVGSGGTSGNYNEQFF. In DNA, the CDR3 is TGTGCCAGCAGCGTAGGATCGGGGGGGACTAGCGGGAACTACAATGAGCAGTTCTTC.

The CDR3 nucleotides read TGCAGCGTTGAAGATCCTCTCGGTACGGGTAGCAATCAGCCCCAGCATTTT. It codes for CSVEDPLGTGSNQPQHF. The chain couples TRBV29-1 to TRBJ1-5; D gene ambiguous. Germline CDR1 reads SQVTM; CDR2 reads ANQGSEA. V was trimmed by 0 bases and J by 0 bases, leaving 15 bases between them. The CDR3 has 17 amino acids.

This clone has more than one count but fewer than ten. The V and J genes are TRBV5-4 and TRBJ2-7, with TRBD2 identical over 8 bases. The junction had 9 bases not matched to a gene; V was cut back by 6 bases and J by 7 bases. Germline CDR1 reads SGHNT; CDR2 reads YYREEE (reference sequence). The CDR3 length is 13 residues. CDR3 DNA: TGTGCCAGCACCCGGGCGGGGGGTGAAGAGCAGTACTTC. It yields the protein CASTRAGGEEQYF.

V gene TRBV4-2 combines with J gene TRBJ2-5; TRBD2 matches 11 bases. The germline CDR1 and CDR2 sequences are LGHNA and YNFKEQ. CDR3 length equals 18 residues. V was pared by 4 bases and J by 1 base, with 11 bases of the junction left unmatched. CDR3 protein: CASSRGSGRVIGQETQYF. In nucleotides, the CDR3 is TGTGCCAGCAGCCGGGGTAGCGGGAGGGTGATAGGCCAAGAGACCCAGTACTTC.

CDR3 sequence (DNA): TGTGCCAGCAGCTTACTAGCGATATTTAATGAGCAGTTCTTC. Translated: CASSLLAIFNEQFF. This sequence joins TRBV13 and TRBJ2-1; D perhaps matches TRBD2 (6 bases). CDR3 size: 14 residues. Germline CDR1 is PRHDT and CDR2 is FYEKMQ (reference sequence). Trimming took 2 bases from V and 7 from J, leaving 12 bases between them.

The rearrangement links TRBV5-1 to TRBJ2-7, with unresolved D. The V end lost 4 bases, the J end lost 0 bases, and 11 bases lay between the germline ends. This CDR3 has 14 amino acids. Germline-derived CDR1 and CDR2 are SGHRS and YFSETQ. CDR3 in DNA: TGCGCCAGCAGCCCGCTTGGTAGCTCCTACGAGCAGTACTTC. Translation gives CASSPLGSSYEQYF.

The V call is TRBV6-1, the J call TRBJ2-7; 9 nucleotides line up with TRBD1. V was clipped by 7 bases and J by 4 bases; unmatched bases: 8. Germline CDR1 and CDR2: MNHNS and SASEGT. This CDR3 has 14 residues. This CDR3 reads CASTQQGATYEQYF. The CDR3 nucleotides are TGTGCCAGCACACAACAGGGGGCAACGTACGAGCAGTACTTC.

In DNA form, the CDR3 reads TGTGCCAGCACCTCCGGGGCCTACGAGCAGTACTTC. Its translation is CASTSGAYEQYF. The chain has TRBV6-5 and TRBJ2-7, with D perhaps TRBD2 (5 bases). V was shortened by 7 bases and J by 2 bases, with 9 bases between the two germline ends. Germline V gene lookup returns CDR1 MNHEY and CDR2 SVGAGI. The CDR3 contains 12 residues.

This rearrangement joins TRBV19 to TRBJ2-7, with TRBD1 as a possible D gene (6 bases). The V end lost 5 bases, the J end lost 3 bases, and 11 bases lay between the germline ends. This CDR3 is built from 13 residues. From germline, CDR1 is LNHDA and CDR2 SQIVND (reference sequence). CDR3 sequence reads: CASSPGTFYEQYF. The CDR3 region has the DNA TGTGCCAGTAGTCCCGGGACATTCTACGAGCAGTACTTC.

The chain is built from TRBV7-3 and TRBJ2-2; no definite D call. The germline V gene encodes CDR1 SGHTA and CDR2 FQGTGA. V was clipped by 2 bases and J by 6 bases, with 7 bases between them. The CDR3 totals 13 residues. CDR3 protein: CASSLLTAGELFF. The CDR3 nucleotides read TGTGCCAGCAGCTTACTCACTGCCGGGGAGCTGTTTTTT.

V and J are TRBV19 and TRBJ2-7; 9 bases line up with TRBD2. The V segment lost 1 base and the J segment 0 bases; nucleotides outside the gene matches: 1. CDR1 LNHDA and CDR2 SQIVND come from the germline V gene (reference sequence). There are 15 residues in the CDR3. The CDR3 region is CASSIGLADSYEQYF. In DNA, the CDR3 is TGTGCCAGTAGTATAGGACTAGCGGACTCCTACGAGCAGTACTTC.